These T cell receptor beta chains were read from a single sample in a study of T cell clones after liver transplantation. Assay: immunoSEQ multiplex PCR; the TCRdb copy retains only in-frame clones and omits some. The data hold 75,000 to 95,000 clones, with 80% to 90% observed a single time. Material: CD4+ T cells from blood, obtained roughly 50 months after liver transplant. Every receptor here comes from a human patient who received a liver transplant. The T cells may partly be graft donor cells. Both conserved end residues are part of each CDR3. Each record gives: V gene, D gene, J gene, clone size, CDR3 protein, CDR3 DNA. The D gene is left open where the match is weak. Some rows mark clone size as missing; the rest say once, few, many or name a class of expanded clone.

V gene: TRBV29-1
D gene: -
J gene: TRBJ2-2
clone size: -
CDR3 protein: CSVYNTGELFF
CDR3 DNA: TGCAGCGTTTATAACACCGGGGAGCTGTTTTTT

V gene: TRBV5-6
D gene: -
J gene: TRBJ1-4
clone size: once
CDR3 protein: CASSSRPANEKLFF
CDR3 DNA: TGTGCCAGCAGCTCCCGCCCCGCTAATGAAAAACTGTTTTTT

V gene: TRBV5-6
D gene: -
J gene: TRBJ2-3
clone size: -
CDR3 protein: CASSFNSHTDTQYF
CDR3 DNA: TGTGCCAGCAGCTTTAATAGTCACACAGATACGCAGTATTTT

V gene: TRBV25-1
D gene: -
J gene: TRBJ2-1
clone size: -
CDR3 protein: CASSAPSSARVDNEQFF
CDR3 DNA: TGTGCCAGCAGTGCCCCCAGCTCGGCGCGGGTTGACAATGAGCAGTTCTTC

V gene: TRBV7-2
D gene: -
J gene: TRBJ2-2
clone size: -
CDR3 protein: CASSSPPRELFF
CDR3 DNA: TGTGCCAGCAGCTCCCCCCCCCGGGAGCTGTTTTTT

V gene: TRBV5-1
D gene: -
J gene: TRBJ1-1
clone size: -
CDR3 protein: CASSLLGGRAFF
CDR3 DNA: TGCGCCAGCAGCTTGTTGGGGGGGAGAGCTTTCTTT

V gene: TRBV4-2
D gene: -
J gene: TRBJ1-5
clone size: -
CDR3 protein: CASSQNRNQPQHF
CDR3 DNA: TGTGCCAGCAGCCAAAACAGGAATCAGCCCCAGCATTTT

V gene: TRBV11-3
D gene: -
J gene: TRBJ2-1
clone size: -
CDR3 protein: CASSLGLELIPHEQFF
CDR3 DNA: TGTGCCAGCAGCTTAGGTCTGGAGCTAATTCCTCATGAGCAGTTCTTC

V gene: TRBV6-5
D gene: -
J gene: TRBJ1-3
clone size: once
CDR3 protein: CASSRDQGEVNTIYF
CDR3 DNA: TGTGCCAGCTCCCGGGACCAAGGGGAGGTAAACACCATATATTTT

V gene: TRBV7-3
D gene: TRBD2
J gene: TRBJ2-1
clone size: -
CDR3 protein: CASSSGGRSNEQFF
CDR3 DNA: TGTGCCAGCAGCTCCGGCGGGAGAAGCAATGAGCAGTTCTTC